In this sample, the clone carrying this T cell receptor (beta chain) turned up a few times. TCRdb reprocessed the RT-PCR reads via MiXCR and lists one record per CDR3 protein. This sample carries hundreds of thousands of distinct CDR3 sequences, approximately 14% of them seen once, and the ten largest clones take around 7%. The sample originates from a study of response to subunit inactivated influenza vaccine. The CDR3 spans 14 residues. J gave up 5 bases and V 6 bases, and 8 bases lay outside the gene matches. The V gene is TRBV12-3 or TRBV12-4, the J gene TRBJ2-5; TRBD1 agrees at 8 bases. The material sequenced was PBMCs from blood, taken 14 days before vaccination. This receptor was taken from a man aged 50 to 60 who received an inactivated influenza vaccine. The CDR3 DNA is TGTGCCAGCAGCGAAGACAGGGGTTCGGAGACCCAGTACTTC. Translated, it gives CASSEDRGSETQYF.